This TCR beta chain was identified in a study of radiation and T cells in renal cell carcinoma (dated by TCRdb to 2020 to 2022). In terms of the full investigation: The samples were obtained from a clinical trial, where primary renal cell carcinomas were treated with 15 Gy stereotactic body radiation therapy and then removed by nephrectomy 4 weeks afterward. A total of 3.5 million to 4.5 million unique CDR3 nucleotide sequences, encoding 2.5 million to 3 million unique CDR3 amino acid sequences, were found across all 53 samples. TCR beta sequencing covered 50 to 55 samples in total, comprising approximately 26 tumors and around 27 peripheral blood samples. Here is what the overall study found, with its caveats: Changes in the blood repertoire were not tracked past 4 weeks after treatment. Top tumor clonotypes rose in blood from baseline to 2 weeks post-radiation, then contracted by 4 weeks, suggesting transient expansion of tumor-resident clones. Effects of radiation dose or scheduling on the TCR repertoire could not be addressed with the single-armed trial design. Because no pretreatment tumor biopsies were available, whether clonotypes were present in the tumor at baseline could not be determined.

TCR beta libraries were generated from genomic DNA with the immunoSEQ kit, following the manufacturer's recommendations. To prepare libraries, a first multiplex PCR with proprietary primers was run, followed by a second PCR that added unique barcodes, and a bead cleanup was done after each round. A kit-provided positive control reaction and a negative control reaction were included in every sample batch. The final libraries were assessed on an Agilent 4200 TapeStation D1000 ScreenTape, pooled by volume, and quantified by qPCR. Sequencing ran on an Illumina NextSeq500 with a MidOutput 150-cycle cartridge, using 156 Read1 and 15 Index1 cycles with kit custom primers. The pooled library was loaded at around 1.1 pM with an approximately 22% PhiX control spike-in. The study's processing was this. The vendor-processed data were analyzed in R, and a clonotype was defined as all T cells that share the same CDR3 nucleotide sequence. In the clone abundance analyses, frequencies were normalized to the 10,000 most abundant clones in each sample. Public T cell clones, which averaged fewer than five per sample, were removed prior to analysis. An abundance difference of at least 32-fold between compartments was the criterion for calling clonotypes tumor-enriched or baseline blood-enriched. A beta-binomial differential abundance model was applied to find clonotypes that expanded or contracted between blood time points. The Baroni-Urbani and Buser coefficient was used to measure tumor-blood repertoire similarity, and groups were compared with two-tailed Wilcoxon tests in R. Not all clones reach the TCRdb copy of this immuneACCESS table, which keeps in-frame sequences only. Checked studies attribute under half of the gap to unresolved V genes and leave the rest unexplained. That table is the source of V, J and clone size, and D and trimming were worked out from the DNA. This sample holds roughly 120,000 clones; about four fifths were observed only once. The ten largest clonotypes hold around 3% of the sample.

Of note for this clone: The specificity of this receptor is unknown. Per-nucleotide qualities are absent, and no much larger clonotype sits a single base away.

V is cut by 0 bases and J by 8 bases, and the space between the germline ends is 13 bases. From a lookup of the germline V gene, CDR1 and CDR2 are SGHTA and FQGTGA. The CDR3 holds 15 amino acids from the cysteine to the phenylalanine. The CDR3 DNA has 45 bases and is translated from base 1. The time point label of this sample denotes: baseline pretreatment blood. The intended sense of this specimen's treatment or condition label: 15 Gy SBRT to primary tumor, nephrectomy 4 weeks later. To follow tumor-enriched clonotypes, peripheral blood was collected serially from radiation-treated patients at baseline and again at 2 weeks and 4 weeks after SBRT. Renal cell carcinoma with clear cell pathology was present in all patients. Genomic DNA for TCR sequencing was prepared using the QIAamp DNA Blood Mini Kit (Qiagen). Samples were included in the analyses only if all quality control checks were passed.

Sequencing was performed on blood, taken from a patient whose treatment included radiotherapy and nephrectomy. The chain is assembled from TRBV7-3 and TRBJ1-4; no D gene call is confident. The origin of this receptor is a woman in her sixties or seventies with renal cell carcinoma. The CDR3 sequence is CASSLTGPPDEKLFF. The nucleotide sequence reads TGTGCCAGCAGCTTAACGGGCCCACCGGACGAAAAACTGTTTTTT.